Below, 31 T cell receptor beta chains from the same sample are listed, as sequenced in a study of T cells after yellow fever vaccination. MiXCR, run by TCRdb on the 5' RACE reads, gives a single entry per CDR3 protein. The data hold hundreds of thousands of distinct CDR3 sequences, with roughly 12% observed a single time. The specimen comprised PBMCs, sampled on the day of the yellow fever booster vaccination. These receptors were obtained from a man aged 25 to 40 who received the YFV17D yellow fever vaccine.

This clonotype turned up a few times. CDR3 region: CASSVAGGWKTQYF. CDR3 DNA: TGTGCCAGCAGCGTGGCAGGGGGCTGGAAGACCCAGTACTTC. V is TRBV9 and J is TRBJ2-5; 8 bases are shared with TRBD1. CDR1 is SGDLS and CDR2 is YYNGEE in the germline V gene. This CDR3 is built from 14 residues. V trimming: 2 bases; J trimming: 6 bases; junction bases outside the gene matches: 6.

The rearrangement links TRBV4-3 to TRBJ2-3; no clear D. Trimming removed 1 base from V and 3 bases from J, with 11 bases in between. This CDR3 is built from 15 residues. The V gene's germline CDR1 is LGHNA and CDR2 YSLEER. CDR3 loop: CASSQAGLRTDTQYF. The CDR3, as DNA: TGCGCCAGCAGCCAAGCTGGTCTTAGAACAGATACGCAGTATTTT.

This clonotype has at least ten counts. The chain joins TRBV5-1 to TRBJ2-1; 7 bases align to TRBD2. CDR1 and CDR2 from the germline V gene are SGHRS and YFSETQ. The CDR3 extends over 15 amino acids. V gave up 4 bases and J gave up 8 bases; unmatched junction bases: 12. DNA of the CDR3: TGCGCCAGCAGCCCAACTCCTACTAGCGCCCATGAGCAGTTCTTC. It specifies CASSPTPTSAHEQFF.

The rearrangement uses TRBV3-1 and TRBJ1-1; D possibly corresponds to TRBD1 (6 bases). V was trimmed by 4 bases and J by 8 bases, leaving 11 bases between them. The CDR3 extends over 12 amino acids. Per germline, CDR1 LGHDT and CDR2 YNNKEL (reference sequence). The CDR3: CASSRTAREAFF. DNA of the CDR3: TGTGCCAGCAGCCGGACAGCCAGAGAAGCTTTCTTT.

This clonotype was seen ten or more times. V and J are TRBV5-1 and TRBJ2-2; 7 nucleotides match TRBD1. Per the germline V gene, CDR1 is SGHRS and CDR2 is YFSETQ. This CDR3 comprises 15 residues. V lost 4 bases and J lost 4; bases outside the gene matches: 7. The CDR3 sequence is CASSPDRVATGELFF. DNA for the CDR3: TGCGCCAGCAGCCCAGACAGGGTTGCCACCGGGGAGCTGTTTTTT.

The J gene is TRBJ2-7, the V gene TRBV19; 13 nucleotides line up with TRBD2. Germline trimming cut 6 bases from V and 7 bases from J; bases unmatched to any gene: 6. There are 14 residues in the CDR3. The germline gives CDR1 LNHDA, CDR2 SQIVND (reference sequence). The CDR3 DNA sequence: TGTGCCAGTAGAGGACTAGCGGGAGCGGGGGAGCAGTACTTC. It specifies CASRGLAGAGEQYF.

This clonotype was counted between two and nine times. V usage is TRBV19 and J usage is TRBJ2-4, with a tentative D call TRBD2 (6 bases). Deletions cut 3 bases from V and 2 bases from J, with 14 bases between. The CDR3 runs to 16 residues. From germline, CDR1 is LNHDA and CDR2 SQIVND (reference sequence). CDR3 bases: TGTGCCAGTAGTATCGACGGGAGTCCCCCCAAAAACATTCAGTACTTC. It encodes CASSIDGSPPKNIQYF.

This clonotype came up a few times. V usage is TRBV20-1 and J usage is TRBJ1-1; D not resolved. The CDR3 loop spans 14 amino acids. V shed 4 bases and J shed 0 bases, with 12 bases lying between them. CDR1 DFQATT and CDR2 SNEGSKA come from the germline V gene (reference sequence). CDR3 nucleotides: TGCAGTGCTAATGACGGGTTTATGAACACTGAAGCTTTCTTT. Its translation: CSANDGFMNTEAFF.

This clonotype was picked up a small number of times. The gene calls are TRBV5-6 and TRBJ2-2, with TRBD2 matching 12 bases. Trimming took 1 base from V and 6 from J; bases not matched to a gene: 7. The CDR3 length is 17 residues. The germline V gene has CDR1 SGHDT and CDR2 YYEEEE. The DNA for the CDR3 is TGTGCCAGCAGCTTGCCGACTAGCGGGAGCTTCGCCGGGGAGCTGTTTTTT. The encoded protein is CASSLPTSGSFAGELFF.

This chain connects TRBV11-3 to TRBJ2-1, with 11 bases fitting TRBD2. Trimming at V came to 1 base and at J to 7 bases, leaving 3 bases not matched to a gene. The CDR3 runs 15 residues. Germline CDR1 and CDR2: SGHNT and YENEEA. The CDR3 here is CASSLASGRYNEQFF. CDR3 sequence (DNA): TGTGCCAGCAGCTTAGCTAGCGGGAGGTATAATGAGCAGTTCTTC.

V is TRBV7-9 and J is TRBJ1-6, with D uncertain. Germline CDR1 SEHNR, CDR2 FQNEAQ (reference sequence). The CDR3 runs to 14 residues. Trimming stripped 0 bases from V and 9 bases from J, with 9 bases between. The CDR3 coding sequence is TGTGCCAGCAGCTTAGCGGCCACAAGTTCACCCCTCCACTTT. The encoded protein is CASSLAATSSPLHF.

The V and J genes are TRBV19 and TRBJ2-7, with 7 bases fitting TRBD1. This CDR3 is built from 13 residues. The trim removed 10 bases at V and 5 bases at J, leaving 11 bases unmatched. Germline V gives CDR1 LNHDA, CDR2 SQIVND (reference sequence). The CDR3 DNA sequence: TGTGCCACCAGAGACAGGGAGAGCAACGAGCAGTACTTC. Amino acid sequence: CATRDRESNEQYF.

The CDR3 reads CASSQALGSSYNEQFF. CDR3 sequence (DNA): TGTGCCAGCAGCCAAGCACTAGGAAGCTCCTACAATGAGCAGTTCTTC. The chain couples TRBV14 to TRBJ2-1; D might be TRBD2 (5 bases). The CDR3 spans 16 residues. Trimming cost V 1 base and J 0 bases, with 10 bases left between them. Per germline, CDR1 SGHDN and CDR2 FVKESK.

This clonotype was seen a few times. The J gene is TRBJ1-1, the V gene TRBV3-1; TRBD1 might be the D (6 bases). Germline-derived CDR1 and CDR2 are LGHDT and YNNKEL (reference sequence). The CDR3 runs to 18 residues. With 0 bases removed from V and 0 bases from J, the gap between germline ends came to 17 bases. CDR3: CASSQDLQGGPMNTEAFF. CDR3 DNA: TGTGCCAGCAGCCAAGATCTACAGGGAGGGCCGATGAACACTGAAGCTTTCTTT.

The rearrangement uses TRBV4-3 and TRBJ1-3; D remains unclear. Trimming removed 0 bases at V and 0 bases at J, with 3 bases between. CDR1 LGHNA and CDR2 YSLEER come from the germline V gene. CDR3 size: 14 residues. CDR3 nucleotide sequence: TGCGCCAGCAGCCAAGAATACTCTGGAAACACCATATATTTT. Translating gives CASSQEYSGNTIYF.

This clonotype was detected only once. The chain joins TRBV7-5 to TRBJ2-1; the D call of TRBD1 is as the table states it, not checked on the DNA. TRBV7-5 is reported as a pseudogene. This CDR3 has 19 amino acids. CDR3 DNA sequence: TGCAGCCCTGTGTCTCCTGGCATTTTGGACAGGGGGCTGTACAATGAGCAGTTCTTC. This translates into CSPVSPGILDRGLYNEQFF.

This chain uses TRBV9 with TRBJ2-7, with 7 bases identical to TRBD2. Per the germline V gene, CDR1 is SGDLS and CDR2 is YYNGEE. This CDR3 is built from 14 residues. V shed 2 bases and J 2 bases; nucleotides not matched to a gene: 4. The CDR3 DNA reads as TGTGCCAGCAGCGTTCGGGAGGAAACCTACGAGCAGTACTTC. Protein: CASSVREETYEQYF.

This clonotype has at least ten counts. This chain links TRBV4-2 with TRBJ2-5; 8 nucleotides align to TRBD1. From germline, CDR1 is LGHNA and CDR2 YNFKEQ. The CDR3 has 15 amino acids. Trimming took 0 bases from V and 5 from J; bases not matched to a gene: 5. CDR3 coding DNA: TGTGCCAGCAGCCAAGACCGAACAGGGGGTGAGACCCAGTACTTC. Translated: CASSQDRTGGETQYF.

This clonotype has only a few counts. The CDR3 sequence: CASSLAPARAKETQYF. The CDR3 DNA reads TGTGCCAGCAGCTTGGCCCCGGCCAGGGCAAAAGAGACCCAGTACTTC. The J gene is TRBJ2-5, the V gene TRBV5-6, with D perhaps TRBD1 (5 bases). Germline assignment: CDR1 SGHDT and CDR2 YYEEEE. The CDR3 totals 16 residues. V was clipped by 0 bases and J by 3 bases, with 15 bases between them.

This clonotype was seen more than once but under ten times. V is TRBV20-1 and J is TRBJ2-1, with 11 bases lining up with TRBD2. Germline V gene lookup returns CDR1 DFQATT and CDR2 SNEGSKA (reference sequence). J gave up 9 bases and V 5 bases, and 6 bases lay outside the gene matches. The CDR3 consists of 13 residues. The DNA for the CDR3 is TGCAGTGCTCTAGCGGGAGGATTGGGTGAGCAGTTCTTC. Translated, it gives CSALAGGLGEQFF.

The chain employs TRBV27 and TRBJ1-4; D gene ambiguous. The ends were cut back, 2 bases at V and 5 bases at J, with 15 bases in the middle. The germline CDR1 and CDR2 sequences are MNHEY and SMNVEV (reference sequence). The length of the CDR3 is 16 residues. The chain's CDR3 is CASSLSPRAQNEKLFF. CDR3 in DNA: TGTGCCAGCAGTTTAAGCCCCCGGGCCCAGAATGAAAAACTGTTTTTT. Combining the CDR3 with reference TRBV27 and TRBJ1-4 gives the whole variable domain EAQVTQNPRYLITVTGKKLTVTCSQNMNHEYMSWYRQDPGLGLRQIYYSMNVEVTDKGDVPEGYKVSRKEKRNFPLILESPSPNQTSLYFCASSLSPRAQNEKLFFGSGTQLSVL.

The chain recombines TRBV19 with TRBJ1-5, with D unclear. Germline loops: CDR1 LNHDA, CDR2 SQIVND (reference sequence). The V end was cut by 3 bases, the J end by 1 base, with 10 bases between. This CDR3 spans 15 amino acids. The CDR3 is CASSIQGKSNQPQHF. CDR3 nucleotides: TGTGCCAGTAGTATTCAAGGGAAGAGCAATCAGCCCCAGCATTTT.

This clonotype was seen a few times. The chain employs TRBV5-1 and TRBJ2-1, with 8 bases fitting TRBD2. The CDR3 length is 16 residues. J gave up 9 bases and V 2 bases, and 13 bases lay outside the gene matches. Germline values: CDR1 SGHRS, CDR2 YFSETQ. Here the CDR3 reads CASSFLSGTGGGEQFF. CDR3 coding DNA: TGCGCCAGCAGCTTCCTTAGCGGGACCGGGGGGGGTGAGCAGTTCTTC.

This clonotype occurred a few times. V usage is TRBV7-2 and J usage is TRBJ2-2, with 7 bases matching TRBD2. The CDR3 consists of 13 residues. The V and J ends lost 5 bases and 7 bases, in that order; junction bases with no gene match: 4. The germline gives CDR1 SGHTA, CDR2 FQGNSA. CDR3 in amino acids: CASSAGLGGELFF. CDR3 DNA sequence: TGTGCCAGCAGCGCAGGACTAGGCGGGGAGCTGTTTTTT.

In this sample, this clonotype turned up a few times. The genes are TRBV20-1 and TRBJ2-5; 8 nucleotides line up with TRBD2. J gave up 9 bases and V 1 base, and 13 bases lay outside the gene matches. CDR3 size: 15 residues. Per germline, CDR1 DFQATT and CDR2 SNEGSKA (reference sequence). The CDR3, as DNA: TGCAGTGCTAGAGTCGGCGGGAGGACAACGGAGGCCCAGTACTTC. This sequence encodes CSARVGGRTTEAQYF.

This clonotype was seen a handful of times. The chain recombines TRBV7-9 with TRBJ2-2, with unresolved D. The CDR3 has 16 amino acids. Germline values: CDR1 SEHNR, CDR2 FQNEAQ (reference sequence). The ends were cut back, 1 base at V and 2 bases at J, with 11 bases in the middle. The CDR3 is CASSLGHVINTGELFF. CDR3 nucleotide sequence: TGTGCCAGCAGCTTAGGTCACGTTATTAACACCGGGGAGCTGTTTTTT. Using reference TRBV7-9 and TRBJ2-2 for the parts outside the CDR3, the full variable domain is DTGVSQNPRHKITKRGQNVTFRCDPISEHNRLYWYRQTLGQGPEFLTYFQNEAQLEKSRLLSDRFSAERPKGSFSTLEIQRTEQGDSAMYLCASSLGHVINTGELFFGEGSRLTVL.

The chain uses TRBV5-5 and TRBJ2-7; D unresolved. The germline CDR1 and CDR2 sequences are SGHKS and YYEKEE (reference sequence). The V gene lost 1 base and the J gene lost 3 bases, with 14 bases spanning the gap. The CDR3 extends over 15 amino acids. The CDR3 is CASSLYFMGDYEQYF. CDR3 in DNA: TGTGCCAGCAGCTTGTATTTTATGGGTGACTACGAGCAGTACTTC.

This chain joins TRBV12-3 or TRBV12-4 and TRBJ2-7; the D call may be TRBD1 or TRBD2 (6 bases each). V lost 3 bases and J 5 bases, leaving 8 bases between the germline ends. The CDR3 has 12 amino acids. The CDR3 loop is CASSFGGDEQYF. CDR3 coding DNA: TGTGCCAGCAGTTTCGGGGGCGACGAGCAGTACTTC.

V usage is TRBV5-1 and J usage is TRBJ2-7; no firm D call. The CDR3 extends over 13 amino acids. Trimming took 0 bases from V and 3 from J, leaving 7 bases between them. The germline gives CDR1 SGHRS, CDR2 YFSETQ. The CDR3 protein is CASSLEENYEQYF. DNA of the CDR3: TGCGCCAGCAGCTTGGAGGAAAACTACGAGCAGTACTTC.

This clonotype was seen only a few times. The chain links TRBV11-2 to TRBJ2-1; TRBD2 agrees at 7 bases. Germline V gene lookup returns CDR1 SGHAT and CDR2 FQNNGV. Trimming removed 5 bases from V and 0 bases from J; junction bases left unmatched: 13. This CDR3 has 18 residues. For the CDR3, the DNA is TGTGCCAGCAGCGACCGGACTCGCGGGAGTTACTCCTACAATGAGCAGTTCTTC. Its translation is CASSDRTRGSYSYNEQFF.

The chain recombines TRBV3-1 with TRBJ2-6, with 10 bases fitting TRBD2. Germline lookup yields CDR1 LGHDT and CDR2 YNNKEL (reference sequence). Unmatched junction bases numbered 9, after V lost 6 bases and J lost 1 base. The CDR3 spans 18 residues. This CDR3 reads CASSELAGGLSGANVLTF. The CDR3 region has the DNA TGTGCCAGCAGTGAATTAGCGGGAGGACTTTCTGGGGCCAACGTCCTGACTTTC.